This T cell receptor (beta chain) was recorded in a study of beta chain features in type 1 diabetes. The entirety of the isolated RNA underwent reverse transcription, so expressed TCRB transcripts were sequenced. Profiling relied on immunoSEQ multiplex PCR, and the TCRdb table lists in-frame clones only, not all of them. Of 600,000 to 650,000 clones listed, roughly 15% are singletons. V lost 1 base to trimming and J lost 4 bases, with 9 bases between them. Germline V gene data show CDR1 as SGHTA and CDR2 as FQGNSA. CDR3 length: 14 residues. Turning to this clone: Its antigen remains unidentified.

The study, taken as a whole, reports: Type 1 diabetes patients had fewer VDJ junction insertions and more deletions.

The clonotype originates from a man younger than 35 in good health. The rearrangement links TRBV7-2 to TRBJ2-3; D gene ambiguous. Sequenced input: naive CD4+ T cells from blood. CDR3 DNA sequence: TGTGCCAGCAGCTTAGGGCCCCCCGCAGATACGCAGTATTTT. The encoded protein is CASSLGPPADTQYF.